The source of this T cell receptor beta chain is a study of blood T cell repertoires in COVID-19. Assay: immunoSEQ multiplex PCR; the TCRdb copy retains only in-frame clones and omits some. Of 300,000 to 400,000 clones listed, approximately 90% are singletons. Between the trimmed V and J ends, which lost 0 bases and 8 bases, there was a span of 11 bases. Germline V gene data show CDR1 as SGHRS and CDR2 as YFSETQ. The CDR3 is 13 amino acids. Sequenced: PBMCs or T cells enriched from blood (not recorded which). The rearrangement joins TRBV5-1 to TRBJ1-2; D remains unclear. The sequence was collected from a woman between 25 and 40 years old with acute COVID-19. The DNA of the CDR3 is TGCGCCAGCAGCTTGGCCCCGGGAGAAGGCTACACCTTC. It specifies CASSLAPGEGYTF.